The rows below give T cell receptor beta chains drawn from one sample of a study of T cell responses to AZD1222 COVID-19 vaccine. Repertoires were generated with immunoSEQ multiplex PCR, while TCRdb's copy carries only in-frame clones and drops some. Here the sample spans fewer than 120,000 clones, 87% being singletons. Material: peripheral blood, obtained on day 0 of AZD1222 vaccination. The receptor set was obtained from an adult in good health. CDR3s include the opening cysteine and the closing phenylalanine or tryptophan.

v_call: TRBV3-1/TRBV3-2; j_call: TRBJ2-5; cdr3_aa: CASSQVGEGAHLRTQYF
v_call: TRBV24-1; j_call: TRBJ2-1; cdr3_aa: CATSARLAGVINEQFF
v_call: TRBV5-1; j_call: TRBJ2-6; cdr3_aa: CASSLVTGDVRAGANVLTF
v_call: TRBV28; j_call: TRBJ1-5; cdr3_aa: CASCFTGDPLQLGQPQHF
v_call: TRBV29-1; j_call: TRBJ1-1; cdr3_aa: CSAEPNTEAFF
v_call: TRBV11-2; j_call: TRBJ2-3; cdr3_aa: CASSLVGGSDTQYF
v_call: TRBV7-9; j_call: TRBJ1-1; cdr3_aa: CASSSLGTALTGTEAFF
v_call: TRBV7-8; j_call: TRBJ2-1; cdr3_aa: CASSPLAGGLDNEQFF
v_call: TRBV30; j_call: TRBJ1-3; cdr3_aa: CAWSPGTAGNTIYF
v_call: TRBV24-1; j_call: TRBJ1-2; cdr3_aa: CATSDIRGEVYGYTF
v_call: TRBV10-3; j_call: TRBJ2-3; cdr3_aa: CAISESGLAGFTDTQYF
v_call: TRBV27; j_call: TRBJ1-6; cdr3_aa: CASSYSRGLGNSPLHF
v_call: TRBV2; j_call: TRBJ2-5; cdr3_aa: CASRTYPGTSGGETQYF
v_call: TRBV27; j_call: TRBJ2-3; cdr3_aa: CASSLPPDTQYF
v_call: TRBV7-2; j_call: TRBJ1-4; cdr3_aa: CASALLTGVEKLFF
v_call: TRBV9; j_call: TRBJ2-7; cdr3_aa: CASSVAGDPLYEQYF
v_call: TRBV23-1; j_call: TRBJ2-1; cdr3_aa: CASSQFSGRGYNEQFF
v_call: TRBV11-2; j_call: TRBJ2-7; cdr3_aa: CASSSGGLAGVDEQYF
v_call: TRBV6-6; j_call: TRBJ1-3; cdr3_aa: CASSFGTGLSGNTIYF
v_call: TRBV10-1; j_call: TRBJ2-7; cdr3_aa: CASSGGDGKYEQYF
v_call: TRBV6-4; j_call: TRBJ1-6; cdr3_aa: CASSEQNYNSPLHF
v_call: TRBV19; j_call: TRBJ1-1; cdr3_aa: CASIRVGTPMNTEAFF
v_call: TRBV11-3; j_call: TRBJ1-1; cdr3_aa: CASSRLPGAEAFF
v_call: TRBV28; j_call: TRBJ1-2; cdr3_aa: CASSFESGRGAHGYTF
v_call: TRBV12-2; j_call: TRBJ2-7; cdr3_aa: CASRFDRVGPLSYEQYF
v_call: TRBV9; j_call: TRBJ1-3; cdr3_aa: CASSVHQGSSGNTIYF
v_call: TRBV3-1/TRBV3-2; j_call: TRBJ2-6; cdr3_aa: CASSQDSSGANVLTF
v_call: TRBV5-1; j_call: TRBJ2-5; cdr3_aa: CASSPGGGKETQYF
v_call: TRBV2; j_call: TRBJ2-2; cdr3_aa: CASRKGPTNTGELFF